The subject of this entry is one TCR beta chain. Its antigen is still unknown. The data were obtained in a study of OX40 agonist ivuxolimab in advanced cancers. Study-level results: The average count of expanded clones was higher among CD8+ T cells than among CD4+.

Data came from immunoSEQ multiplex PCR; TCRdb stores just in-frame clones and leaves some out. The table records around 29,000 clones, approximately 89% of them present only once. This CDR3 is built from 15 residues. V shed 7 bases and J 5 bases; nucleotides not matched to a gene: 8. Germline lookup yields CDR1 SGHAT and CDR2 FQNNGV. Patients who had autoimmune disease history or got systemic immunosuppression were left out. The chain links TRBV11-2 to TRBJ2-3, with 11 bases fitting TRBD2. The sequence derives from an adult with an advanced solid tumor such as melanoma, head and neck, liver or kidney cancer. The sequences come from CD4+ or CD8+ T cells sorted from blood, collected in a trial of the OX40 agonist ivuxolimab. The CDR3 protein is CASKTLAGGQDTQYF. CDR3 nucleotide sequence: TGTGCCAGCAAGACGCTAGCGGGAGGTCAAGATACGCAGTATTTT.